The T cell receptor (beta chain) described here comes from a study of beta chain features in type 1 diabetes (dated by TCRdb to 2016 to 2018). Some background on the complete study: Patients and healthy donors did not differ in mean age, gender distribution, total cell number or subset yield. A total of around 110,000,000 sorted cells were examined across all samples, and RNA yield correlated strongly with the number of cells per subset. The study compared TCRB repertoires of sorted circulating CD4+ T cell subsets between recently diagnosed type 1 diabetes patients and matched healthy donors. Naive and central memory subsets were obtained from all 30 or so donors, but regulatory and stem cell-like memory subsets were isolated from only 8 patients and roughly eight healthy donors.

Beyond this particular receptor, the publication reports: Fewer insertions and more nucleotide deletions at VDJ recombination sites were observed in patients with type 1 diabetes, implying thymic rearrangement abnormalities. Type 1 diabetes patients showed a moderate but significant shortening of TCRB CDR3 length in all four CD4+ subsets. HLA sub-analyses involved small numbers of individuals, so any influence of HLA type on TCRB rearrangement remained unresolved. Shorter templates might have been favored by PCR, but patient and control samples were amplified and corrected together, so both groups would have been affected equally by any skew. Sequencing cDNA rather than genomic DNA could over-represent highly expressing activated cells, although activation and CD3 levels did not differ between groups. Naive, central memory and regulatory TCRB repertoires appeared to be more alike among patients than among healthy donors.

The entire amount of isolated RNA was reverse transcribed using the High Capacity cDNA Reverse Transcription Kit, so the sequenced TCRB transcripts were expressed ones. Naive, central memory and regulatory T cell samples underwent deep immunoSEQ sequencing, averaging about 3.57 million total reads per sample. After sorted cells were lysed in RLT buffer, RNA was extracted with DNase-treated RNeasy Micro or Mini kits, with the choice depending on cell number. To prevent cross-contamination, each cell subset was processed individually, whereas patient and healthy donor samples were processed jointly. The immunoSEQ multiplex PCR was used to amplify TCRB sequences from cDNA, generating 87-bp fragments that spanned the CDR3 region. The amplicons were sequenced using the Illumina HiSeq platform. As for how the authors treated the data: Synthetic template baselines were used to correct PCR bias computationally, reads within Hamming distance 2 were collapsed together, and singletons that could not be merged were discarded. Reads were aligned against IMGT so that V, D and J genes, CDR3 length and insertions or deletions at six rearrangement sites could be assigned. Clonotype counts were normalized to sorted cell number within each subset before computing true diversity and Gini coefficients with the tcR R package. The overlap coefficient, calculated on TCRB nucleotide sequences, was used to quantify repertoire sharing. What TCRdb holds here is the immuneACCESS table cut down to in-frame rearrangements. Part of the clones is not present; checked against another copy, under half of the missing clones reflect an unresolved V gene, and the others are unexplained. V, J and clone size were drawn from that table, and D and trimming were deduced from the DNA. The sample data list around 140,000 clones, and roughly an eighth of these were observed just once. 1% to 1.5% of the sample is held by the ten biggest clonotypes.

CDR1 SGHRS and CDR2 YFSETQ are derived from the germline V gene. The germline V end is reduced by 4 bases and the J end by 5 bases; junction bases left unmatched: 2. There are 12 amino acids in the CDR3, from cysteine to phenylalanine inclusive. Only the CDR3 region is kept as DNA, spanning 36 bases read in frame from base 1. The sample holds a few counts of this clone. The antigen this receptor binds is unknown. One base away there is no much larger clone; base qualities are not given. Each donor gave one peripheral blood draw, averaging roughly 120 mL, which was collected into heparinised tubes. A BD FACSAria II and a panel including CD45RO, CCR7, CD25, CD127, CD95 and CD27 were used to sort naive, central memory, regulatory and stem cell-like memory CD4+ T cells. Every sorted population had a purity above 95%. Right away, PBMCs were isolated by Lymphoprep density gradient centrifugation and were stained directly, with no culture step. So that batch effects would be minimized, each experiment stained and sorted samples in pairs, pairing one healthy donor with one patient.

The sample taken for sequencing was central memory CD4+ T cells from blood. This chain joins TRBV5-1 to TRBJ2-7; TRBD1 fits 8 bases in the junction. This receptor was identified in a young man with type 1 diabetes. The nucleotide sequence reads as follows: TGCGCCAGCAGCCCGGGACAGGACGAGCAGTACTTC. This translates into CASSPGQDEQYF.